These 10 T cell receptor beta chains were sequenced from one sample in a study of blood T cells in healthy people across ages. A second roughly 6 to 11 cycle PCR used barcoded and J-beta primers. Each CDR3 protein is one row after TCRdb ran MiXCR on the 5' RACE reads. The profile covers approximately 800,000 distinct CDR3 sequences, with about 45% appearing a single time and approximately 18% taken by the ten largest. Sequencing was carried out using blood. These receptor sequences come from an older man in good health.

This clonotype appeared many times. V is TRBV7-2 and J is TRBJ2-1; no clear D. The CDR3 contains 14 residues. V lost 1 base to trimming and J lost 3 bases, with 7 bases between them. The V gene's germline CDR1 is SGHTA and CDR2 FQGNSA. Written as DNA, the CDR3 is TGTGCCAGCAGCTTAGACCCCAGCTACAATGAGCAGTTCTTC. This sequence encodes CASSLDPSYNEQFF.

This sequence joins TRBV6-2 or TRBV6-3 and TRBJ2-4, with D maybe TRBD1 (6 bases). The V and J ends lost 4 bases and 2 bases respectively, with 18 bases between them. CDR3 size: 17 residues. CDR1 MNHEY and CDR2 SVGEGT come from the germline V gene. In DNA, the CDR3 is TGTGCCAGCAGTTCAAGGGGGTCAGGGGTTTCCAAAAACATTCAGTACTTC. It encodes CASSSRGSGVSKNIQYF.

CDR3 loop: CASRVPLALSTDTQYF. For the CDR3, the DNA is TGTGCCAGCAGGGTACCTCTAGCGCTGAGCACAGATACGCAGTATTTT. The genes are TRBV6-1 and TRBJ2-3; perhaps TRBD2 as D (6 bases). Germline V gene sequence: CDR1 MNHNS, CDR2 SASEGT. V was trimmed by 6 bases and J by 0 bases, leaving 16 bases between them. The length of the CDR3 is 16 residues.

In this sample, this clonotype turned up many times. The chain is built from TRBV20-1 and TRBJ2-3; weak D call: TRBD2 (6 bases). CDR1 and CDR2 (germline): DFQATT, SNEGSKA (reference sequence). V dropped 3 bases and J dropped 2 bases, with 15 bases sitting between them. This CDR3 region has 15 residues. As DNA, the CDR3 is TGCAGTGCTAGCAGGATAACGGACTACACAGATACGCAGTATTTT. Encoded protein: CSASRITDYTDTQYF.

The gene calls are TRBV20-1 and TRBJ2-7, with 8 nucleotides matching TRBD2. CDR1 and CDR2 from the germline V gene are DFQATT and SNEGSKA (reference sequence). Trimming removed 5 bases from V and 6 bases from J; junction bases left unmatched: 3. This CDR3 has 11 residues. The chain's CDR3 is CSARGGSEQYF. For the CDR3, the DNA is TGCAGTGCTCGGGGGGGTTCCGAGCAGTACTTC.

V usage is TRBV5-5 and J usage is TRBJ1-5, with TRBD1 identical over 7 bases. The trim removed 1 base at V and 6 bases at J, leaving 4 bases unmatched. Per germline, CDR1 SGHKS and CDR2 YYEKEE (reference sequence). This CDR3 contains 14 residues. In nucleotides, the CDR3 is TGTGCCAGCAGCTTGACGACAGGGCCTCAGCCCCAGCATTTT. Amino acids: CASSLTTGPQPQHF.

This clonotype was seen a handful of times. This sequence joins TRBV12-3 or TRBV12-4 and TRBJ2-7; TRBD2 aligns across 12 bases. The CDR3 contains 17 residues. Trimming removed 2 bases from V and 2 bases from J; junction bases left unmatched: 7. CDR3 bases: TGTGCCAGCAGTTTACCCGGGACTAGCGGGTTGACCTACGAGCAGTACTTC. It yields the protein CASSLPGTSGLTYEQYF.

The J gene is TRBJ1-5, the V gene TRBV3-1; D not certain. Germline V lookup: CDR1 LGHDT, CDR2 YNNKEL (reference sequence). CDR3 length equals 13 residues. Trimming stripped 3 bases from V and 4 bases from J, with 7 bases between. CDR3 protein: CASSQRLNQPQHF. The CDR3 DNA is TGTGCCAGCAGCCAGAGATTAAATCAGCCCCAGCATTTT.

This clonotype occurred many times. V gene TRBV20-1 combines with J gene TRBJ2-4; possibly TRBD2 for D (5 bases). Germline V CDR1 and CDR2: DFQATT, SNEGSKA (reference sequence). This CDR3 is built from 13 residues. The DNA for the CDR3 is TGCAGCCCTAGCTTTCTAGCCAAAAACATTCAGTACTTC. It translates to CSPSFLAKNIQYF.

This clonotype was recorded only once. The V call is TRBV20-1, the J call TRBJ2-1; D could derive from TRBD1 or TRBD2 (6 bases each). The J call may be wrong; the DNA end is better matched by TRBJ2-7. CDR1 and CDR2 (germline): DFQATT, SNEGSKA (reference sequence). The CDR3 spans 20 residues. The CDR3 loop reads CSARDRSTGAQGSSYNEQYF. CDR3 sequence (DNA): TGCAGTGCTAGAGATCGTAGCACGGGGGCCCAGGGAAGCTCCTACAATGAGCAGTACTTC.